This T cell receptor beta chain was recorded in a study of PD-L1 blockade in urothelial cancer. Study in general: Of approximately 29 patients, twenty-five were males with bladder-origin urothelial cancer. Study observations and caveats: Below-median pretreatment blood TCR clonality was associated with improved progression-free and overall survival.

Regarding time point: peripheral blood 6 weeks after treatment start. The number of samples from each patient was between 1 and 8, taken pretreatment and on-treatment. For this clone: What it binds is not known.

The method was immunoSEQ multiplex PCR; TCRdb's version includes in-frame clones alone and lacks a portion of them. The data contain around 30,000 clones, roughly three quarters of them singletons. This CDR3 spans 16 amino acids. With V trimmed by 5 bases and J by 7 bases, 15 bases remained unmatched. CDR1 and CDR2 (germline): KGHSH, LQKENI. Material: PBMCs, obtained around atezolizumab (anti-PD-L1) treatment. This receptor was obtained from a man between 65 and 85 years old with urothelial cancer. V and J are TRBV18 and TRBJ2-7, with 9 bases fitting TRBD2. The CDR3 spells CASSSTLAGVLGEQYF. CDR3 DNA sequence: TGTGCCAGCTCATCGACTTTAGCGGGAGTGTTGGGGGAGCAGTACTTC.